This T cell receptor (beta chain) was captured by sequencing in a study of blood T cell repertoires in COVID-19. Turning to the study itself: Acute and convalescent COVID-19 specimens originated in the United States, Italy and Spain. T cells, B-cell-depleted T cells, or PBMCs provided the cDNA or gDNA that served as material.

Authors' processing steps: Amplification of reference gene primers provided the estimated nucleated cell counts. The method was immunoSEQ multiplex PCR; TCRdb's version includes in-frame clones alone and lacks a portion of them. The V and J calls and clone size were taken over from that table, and D and trimming were inferred from the DNA. This table holds approximately 75,000 clones, about 74% found once. The CDR3 consists of 15 residues. Germline V CDR1 and CDR2: SGHDT, YYEEEE. The junction had 4 bases not matched to a gene; V was cut back by 1 base and J by 3 bases. The sample consisted of peripheral blood. The source of this sequence is a human donor with acute or convalescent COVID-19. The donor label of this sample is uncertain. This rearrangement joins TRBV5-6 to TRBJ1-1; 9 bases match TRBD1. The CDR3 region has the DNA TGTGCCAGCAGCTTGTTTGGACAGGGGTACACTGAAGCTTTCTTT. Amino acids: CASSLFGQGYTEAFF.